Below, 28 T cell receptor beta chains from the same sample are listed, as sequenced in a study of Ad26.COV2.S vaccination and SARS-CoV-2 variants. Assay: immunoSEQ multiplex PCR; the TCRdb copy retains only in-frame clones and omits some. There are just over 350,000 clones in the sample; around 90% occur only once, and about 3.9% lies in the top ten. The sample here was peripheral blood, taken after recovery from COVID-19. The origin of the receptors is a human donor who had recovered from COVID-19.

As concerns this clone: Other DNA sequences in the same sample also yield this CDR3. The V call is TRBV5-1, the J call TRBJ1-3, with TRBD1 as a possible D gene (5 bases). The length of the CDR3 is 14 residues. Germline V lookup: CDR1 SGHRS, CDR2 YFSETQ. V lost 1 base to trimming and J lost 0 bases, with 5 bases between them. The DNA of the CDR3 is TGCGCCAGCAGCTTGCAGGGCTCTGGAAACACCATATATTTT. It specifies CASSLQGSGNTIYF.

Only one count was recorded for this clone. The CDR3 is CASSSTGEAFF. The CDR3 nucleotides read TGTGCCAGCAGTTCGACAGGCGAAGCTTTCTTT. J is TRBJ1-1 and V is TRBV27; perhaps TRBD1 as D (6 bases). CDR3 size: 11 residues. The germline V and J ends were trimmed by 4 bases and 8 bases, with 8 bases remaining between them. Germline CDR1 reads MNHEY; CDR2 reads SMNVEV (reference sequence).

The CDR3 loop reads CASSVVSGADYNSPLHF. The CDR3 DNA reads TGTGCCAGCAGCGTAGTTAGTGGGGCAGACTATAATTCACCCCTCCACTTT. The genes are TRBV9 and TRBJ1-6, with a possible D match to TRBD1 (5 bases). Trimming cost V 0 bases and J 3 bases, with 13 bases left between them. The CDR3 has 17 residues. The germline V gene encodes CDR1 SGDLS and CDR2 YYNGEE.

V gene TRBV25-1 combines with J gene TRBJ1-1, with D maybe TRBD1 (5 bases). This CDR3 region has 13 residues. V was shortened by 3 bases and J by 5 bases, with 10 bases between the two germline ends. The V gene's germline CDR1 is MGHDK and CDR2 SYGVNS. CDR3: CASSEGLKTEAFF. The CDR3 coding sequence is TGTGCCAGCAGTGAGGGGCTTAAGACTGAAGCTTTCTTT. Full variable domain (outside the CDR3, taken from reference TRBV25-1 and TRBJ1-1): EADIYQTPRYLVIGTGKKITLECSQTMGHDKMYWYQQDPGMELHLIHYSYGVNSTEKGDLSSESTVSRIRTEHFPLTLESARPSHTSQYLCASSEGLKTEAFFGQGTRLTVV.

The chain combines TRBV4-3 with TRBJ2-5; no clear D. The germline V gene has CDR1 LGHNA and CDR2 YSLEER. Between the trimmed V and J ends, which lost 3 bases and 5 bases, there was a span of 13 bases. The CDR3 sequence is 14 residues long. The CDR3 reads CASSQTPAAETQYF. In nucleotides, the CDR3 is TGCGCCAGCAGCCAGACACCGGCTGCGGAGACCCAGTACTTC.

Turning to this clone: An end of the junction does not agree with germline; a read error may underlie this. V is TRBV3-1 (or the pseudogene TRBV3-2) and J is TRBJ1-6; D is ambiguous. CDR1 LGHDT and CDR2 YNNKEL come from the germline V gene (reference sequence). The CDR3 length is 16 residues. In DNA form, the CDR3 reads TGTGCCAGCAGCCAAAGGAGTCCACGCTATGATTCACCCCTCCACTTT. Residues: CASSQRSPRYDSPLHF.

The chain carries TRBV12-3 or TRBV12-4 and TRBJ2-2; D is undetermined. This CDR3 contains 12 residues. V shed 5 bases and J shed 0 bases, with 1 base lying between them. The CDR3 protein is CASSTNTGELFF. CDR3 nucleotide sequence: TGTGCCAGCAGTACGAACACCGGGGAGCTGTTTTTT.

This clone was counted only a few times. Other DNA variants within this sample encode the same CDR3. The chain recombines TRBV5-4 with TRBJ2-2, with 12 positions matching TRBD2. The ends lost 5 bases at V and 1 base at J; junction bases unmatched: 6. The CDR3 is made up of 17 amino acids. In germline, CDR1 is SGHNT, CDR2 YYREEE (reference sequence). This chain's CDR3 is CASRSGLAGGNTGELFF. CDR3 nucleotides: TGTGCCAGCAGGTCGGGACTAGCGGGCGGGAACACCGGGGAGCTGTTTTTT.

The chain is built from TRBV27 and TRBJ2-2; possibly TRBD1 for D (6 bases). The CDR3 consists of 15 residues. Looked up from germline, CDR1 is MNHEY and CDR2 is SMNVEV (reference sequence). Trimming took off 2 bases at V and 7 bases at J, with 14 bases between the two ends. The CDR3 DNA sequence: TGTGCCAGCAGTTTAAGGTCTATGGGACACGGGGAGCTGTTTTTT. Protein: CASSLRSMGHGELFF.

The V call is TRBV7-8, the J call TRBJ2-7, with TRBD1 identical over 7 bases. The V and J ends lost 5 bases and 2 bases, in that order; junction bases with no gene match: 9. The length of the CDR3 is 15 residues. Germline V gene data show CDR1 as SGHVS and CDR2 as FQNEAQ. The CDR3 region is CASSVRDRDPYEQYF. CDR3 nucleotides: TGTGCCAGCAGCGTCCGGGACAGAGATCCCTACGAGCAGTACTTC. Looking up the rest from reference TRBV7-8 and TRBJ2-7 gives the full variable domain: GAGVSQSPRYKVAKRGQDVALRCDPISGHVSLFWYQQALGQGPEFLTYFQNEAQLDKSGLPSDRFFAERPEGSVSTLKIQRTQQEDSAVYLCASSVRDRDPYEQYFGPGTRLTVT.

The V and J genes are TRBV5-1 and TRBJ2-2, with 7 bases lining up with TRBD1. V was clipped by 5 bases and J by 7 bases; unmatched bases: 8. Germline-derived CDR1 and CDR2 are SGHRS and YFSETQ. CDR3 size: 14 residues. This chain's CDR3 is CASRGTAKDGELFF. The CDR3 DNA reads TGCGCCAGCAGAGGGACAGCGAAGGACGGGGAGCTGTTTTTT. Supplemented by reference TRBV5-1 and TRBJ2-2, the full variable domain reads KAGVTQTPRYLIKTRGQQVTLSCSPISGHRSVSWYQQTPGQGLQFLFEYFSETQRNKGNFPGRFSGRQFSNSRSEMNVSTLELGDSALYLCASRGTAKDGELFFGEGSRLTVL.

The rearrangement uses TRBV4-1 and TRBJ1-1, with 10 bases fitting TRBD1. V was pared by 3 bases and J by 1 base, with 2 bases of the junction left unmatched. This CDR3 is 15 amino acids long. Germline loops: CDR1 MGHRA, CDR2 YSYEKL. CDR3 protein: CASSQGQGTNTEAFF. The CDR3 DNA reads TGCGCCAGCAGCCAGGGACAGGGGACGAACACTGAAGCTTTCTTT.

The gene calls are TRBV6-5 and TRBJ1-5; D may be TRBD1 (5 bases). V dropped 6 bases and J dropped 4 bases, with 10 bases sitting between them. Germline V CDR1 and CDR2: MNHEY, SVGAGI. CDR3 size: 13 residues. The CDR3 sequence: CASSLDSNQPQHF. CDR3 sequence (DNA): TGTGCCAGCAGCTTAGACAGTAATCAGCCCCAGCATTTT.

The CDR3 spells CASSQAPGLDTQYF. CDR3 nucleotides: TGTGCCAGCAGCCAAGCTCCTGGATTAGATACGCAGTATTTT. This chain joins TRBV4-2 and TRBJ2-3; no clear D gene. The germline V gene encodes CDR1 LGHNA and CDR2 YNFKEQ. V dropped 1 base and J dropped 5 bases, with 10 bases sitting between them. This CDR3 has 14 amino acids.

This clone was picked up a small number of times. CDR3 residues: CASSLGAWELFF. CDR3 coding DNA: TGTGCCAGCAGCTTAGGTGCGTGGGAGCTGTTTTTT. The chain carries TRBV7-9 and TRBJ2-2, with D unresolved. V was pared by 1 base and J by 9 bases, with 6 bases between. The CDR3 consists of 12 residues. Germline V CDR1 and CDR2: SEHNR, FQNEAQ (reference sequence).

This chain connects TRBV27 to TRBJ2-7; D remains unclear. Trimming removed 8 bases from V and 4 bases from J, with 3 bases in between. Germline values: CDR1 MNHEY, CDR2 SMNVEV (reference sequence). The length of the CDR3 is 9 residues. The CDR3 nucleotides read TGTGCCAGCGGTTACGAGCAGTACTTC. This sequence encodes CASGYEQYF.

The chain recombines TRBV7-9 with TRBJ2-5; D perhaps matches TRBD2 (7 bases). The germline CDR1 and CDR2 sequences are SEHNR and FQNEAQ (reference sequence). This CDR3 comprises 14 residues. The CDR3 spells CARGGALGGETQYF. The DNA of the CDR3 is TGTGCGAGGGGGGGGGCGCTAGGAGGAGAGACCCAGTACTTC. Full variable domain (missing parts from reference TRBV7-9 and TRBJ2-5): DTGVSQNPRHKITKRGQNVTFRCDPISEHNRLYWYRQTLGQGPEFLTYFQNEAQLEKSRLLSDRFSAERPKGSFSTLEIQRTEQGDSAMYLCARGGALGGETQYFGPGTRLLVL.

This chain connects TRBV6-5 to TRBJ1-4, with TRBD1 identical over 9 bases. V shed 6 bases, J shed 7 bases, and the junction held 9 bases outside the gene matches. There are 15 residues in the CDR3. The germline CDR1 and CDR2 sequences are MNHEY and SVGAGI. This CDR3 reads CASSRPTGGIEKLFF. CDR3 coding DNA: TGTGCCAGCAGCCGACCGACAGGGGGAATTGAAAAACTGTTTTTT.

The chain links TRBV29-1 to TRBJ1-2; possibly TRBD1 for D (5 bases). V was pared by 6 bases and J by 8 bases, with 22 bases between. Germline V gene data show CDR1 as SQVTM and CDR2 as ANQGSEA. This CDR3 has 14 amino acids. The CDR3 DNA is TGCAGCGTCCTCGGGGGGAATACATTTCAGGGCTACACCTTC. It is translated as CSVLGGNTFQGYTF.

The chain couples TRBV7-2 to TRBJ1-6; 9 nucleotides match TRBD1. Trimming cost V 1 base and J 18 bases; bases outside gene matches: 4. This CDR3 has 12 residues. The germline CDR1 and CDR2 sequences are SGHTA and FQGNSA. This CDR3 is CASSLVGQGPHF. The CDR3 DNA is TGTGCCAGCAGCTTAGTAGGACAGGGGCCCCACTTT.

This sequence joins TRBV5-6 and TRBJ1-2; D gene unclear. The CDR3 sequence is 17 residues long. The V end lost 0 bases, the J end lost 0 bases, and 15 bases lay between the germline ends. Germline CDR1 SGHDT, CDR2 YYEEEE. The CDR3 sequence: CASSLDATRLANYGYTF. In nucleotides, the CDR3 is TGTGCCAGCAGCTTGGACGCGACTAGATTAGCTAACTATGGCTACACCTTC.

The J gene is TRBJ2-2, the V gene TRBV18, with 8 nucleotides matching TRBD1. CDR1 is KGHSH and CDR2 is LQKENI in the germline V gene. CDR3 length: 15 residues. V trimming: 2 bases; J trimming: 6 bases; junction bases outside the gene matches: 5. The CDR3 nucleotides are TGTGCCAGCTCACCAGGGGACAGGTCGCCCGGGGAGCTGTTTTTT. It encodes CASSPGDRSPGELFF. The whole variable domain, remainder taken from reference TRBV18 and TRBJ2-2, is NAGVMQNPRHLVRRRGQEARLRCSPMKGHSHVYWYRQLPEEGLKFMVYLQKENIIDESGMPKERFSAEFPKEGPSILRIQQVVRGDSAAYFCASSPGDRSPGELFFGEGSRLTVL.

The genes are TRBV11-2 and TRBJ1-5, with a tentative D call TRBD1 (6 bases). From germline, CDR1 is SGHAT and CDR2 FQNNGV. The CDR3 is made up of 15 amino acids. Trimming shortened V by 5 bases and J by 6 bases, and 17 bases separated the two germline ends. Here the CDR3 reads CASSRGAAGSQPQHF. CDR3 in DNA: TGTGCCAGCAGCAGGGGGGCCGCAGGATCTCAGCCCCAGCATTTT.

V is TRBV6-5 and J is TRBJ2-7; D may match TRBD1 or TRBD2 (5 bases each). The germline V gene has CDR1 MNHEY and CDR2 SVGAGI. This CDR3 contains 13 residues. Trimming removed 6 bases from V and 7 bases from J, with 16 bases in between. The CDR3 DNA is TGTGCCAGCAGCCCGCGAGGGGCGCGGGAGCAGTACTTC. This translates into CASSPRGAREQYF.

The chain joins TRBV4-3 to TRBJ2-7; 9 bases agree with TRBD1. Germline V CDR1 and CDR2: LGHNA, YSLEER. CDR3 size: 16 residues. Trimming cost V 0 bases and J 6 bases; bases outside gene matches: 9. The DNA of the CDR3 is TGCGCCAGCAGCCAAGATCGGGGGACAGGGTGGAGCGAGCAGTACTTC. This gives the protein CASSQDRGTGWSEQYF.

The chain combines TRBV13 with TRBJ1-2; no firm D call. The CDR3 spans 17 residues. In germline, CDR1 is PRHDT, CDR2 FYEKMQ (reference sequence). Trimming removed 3 bases at V and 0 bases at J, with 17 bases between. CDR3: CASSFGRRSDTNYGYTF. CDR3 nucleotide sequence: TGTGCCAGCAGCTTTGGCAGACGTTCTGATACTAACTATGGCTACACCTTC.

The rearrangement links TRBV5-8 to TRBJ1-1, with 8 bases aligning to TRBD1. This CDR3 spans 15 amino acids. In germline, CDR1 is SGHTS, CDR2 YDEGEE. V shed 3 bases, J shed 0 bases, and the junction held 4 bases outside the gene matches. This CDR3 reads CASSSRQGMNTEAFF. For the CDR3, the DNA is TGTGCCAGCAGCTCCCGACAGGGGATGAACACTGAAGCTTTCTTT.

This clone was observed once. This rearrangement joins TRBV19 to TRBJ1-4; unclear D gene. V shed 7 bases and J shed 8 bases, with 20 bases lying between them. Germline V gene sequence: CDR1 LNHDA, CDR2 SQIVND (reference sequence). This CDR3 has 15 amino acids. The CDR3 coding sequence is TGTGCCAGTATTTCGACCGGACGCCACGGCGAAAAACTGTTTTTT. It codes for CASISTGRHGEKLFF. Using reference TRBV19 and TRBJ1-4 for the parts outside the CDR3, the full variable domain is DGGITQSPKYLFRKEGQNVTLSCEQNLNHDAMYWYRQDPGQGLRLIYYSQIVNDFQKGDIAEGYSVSREKKESFPLTVTSAQKNPTAFYLCASISTGRHGEKLFFGSGTQLSVL.